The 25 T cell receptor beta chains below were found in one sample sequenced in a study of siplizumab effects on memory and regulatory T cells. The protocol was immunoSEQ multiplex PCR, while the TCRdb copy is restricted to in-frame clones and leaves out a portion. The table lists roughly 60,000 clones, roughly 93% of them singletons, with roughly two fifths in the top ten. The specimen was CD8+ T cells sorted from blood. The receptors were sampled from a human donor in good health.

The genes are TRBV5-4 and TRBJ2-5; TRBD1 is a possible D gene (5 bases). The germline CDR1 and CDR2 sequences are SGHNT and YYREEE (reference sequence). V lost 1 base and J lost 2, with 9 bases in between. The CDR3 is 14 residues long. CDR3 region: CASSLKGQQETQYF. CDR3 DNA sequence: TGTGCCAGCAGCTTGAAGGGGCAGCAAGAGACCCAGTACTTC.

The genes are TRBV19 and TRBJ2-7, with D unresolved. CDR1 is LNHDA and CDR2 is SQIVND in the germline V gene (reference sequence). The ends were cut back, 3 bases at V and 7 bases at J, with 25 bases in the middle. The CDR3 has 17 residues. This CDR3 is CASSISPPFLGSEEQYF. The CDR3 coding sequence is TGTGCCAGTAGTATCAGCCCACCTTTCTTGGGTTCTGAAGAGCAGTACTTC.

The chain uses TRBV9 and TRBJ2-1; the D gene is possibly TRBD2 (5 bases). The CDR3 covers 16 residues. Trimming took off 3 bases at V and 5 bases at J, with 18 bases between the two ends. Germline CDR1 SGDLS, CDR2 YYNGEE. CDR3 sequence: CASSELVSGLHNEQFF. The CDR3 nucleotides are TGTGCCAGCAGCGAGCTAGTTTCAGGACTCCACAATGAGCAGTTCTTC.

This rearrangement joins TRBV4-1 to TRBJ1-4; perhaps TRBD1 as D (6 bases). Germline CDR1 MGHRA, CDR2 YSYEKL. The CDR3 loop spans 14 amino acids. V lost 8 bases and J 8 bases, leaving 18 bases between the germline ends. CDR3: CASRGTQGTEKLFF. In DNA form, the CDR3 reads TGCGCCAGCCGAGGGACACAAGGGACGGAAAAACTGTTTTTT.

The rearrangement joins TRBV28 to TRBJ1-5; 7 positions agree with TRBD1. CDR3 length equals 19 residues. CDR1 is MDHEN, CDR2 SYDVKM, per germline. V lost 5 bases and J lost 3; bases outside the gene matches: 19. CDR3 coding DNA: TGTGCCAGCAGTCGGCCCTACGTTGACAGGGCTGGGGTCAATCAGCCCCAGCATTTT. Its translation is CASSRPYVDRAGVNQPQHF.

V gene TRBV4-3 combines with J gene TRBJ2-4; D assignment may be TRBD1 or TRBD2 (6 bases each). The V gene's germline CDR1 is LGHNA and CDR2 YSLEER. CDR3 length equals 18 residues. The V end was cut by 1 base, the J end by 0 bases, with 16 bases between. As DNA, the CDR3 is TGCGCCAGCAGCCAAGTCCACCGGGGGCGCGGAGCCAAAAACATTCAGTACTTC. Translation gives CASSQVHRGRGAKNIQYF.

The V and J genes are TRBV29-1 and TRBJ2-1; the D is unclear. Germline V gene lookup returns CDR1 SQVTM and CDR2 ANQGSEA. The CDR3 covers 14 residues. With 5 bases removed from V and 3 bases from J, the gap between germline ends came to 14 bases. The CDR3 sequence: CSVFTGPIYNEQFF. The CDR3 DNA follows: TGCAGCGTTTTTACCGGCCCTATCTACAATGAGCAGTTCTTC.

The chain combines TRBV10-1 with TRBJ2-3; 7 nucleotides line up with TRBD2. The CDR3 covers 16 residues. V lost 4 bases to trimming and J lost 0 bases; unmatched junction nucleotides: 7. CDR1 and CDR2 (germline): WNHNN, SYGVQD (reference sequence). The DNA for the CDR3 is TGCGCCAGCAGTGTGCAAGCGGGGCCTAGCACAGATACGCAGTATTTT. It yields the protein CASSVQAGPSTDTQYF.

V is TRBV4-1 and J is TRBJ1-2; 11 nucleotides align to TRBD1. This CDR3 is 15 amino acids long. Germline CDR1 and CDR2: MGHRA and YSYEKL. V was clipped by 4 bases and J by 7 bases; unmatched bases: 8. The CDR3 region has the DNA TGCGCCAGCAGCCCTCTGGGACAGGGGGTAGGTGGCTACACCTTC. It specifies CASSPLGQGVGGYTF.

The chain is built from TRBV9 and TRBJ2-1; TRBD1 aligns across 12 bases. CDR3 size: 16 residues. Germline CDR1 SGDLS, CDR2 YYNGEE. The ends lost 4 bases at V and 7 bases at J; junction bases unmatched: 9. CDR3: CASSPPGQGAINEQFF. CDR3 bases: TGTGCCAGCAGCCCCCCGGGACAGGGGGCGATTAATGAGCAGTTCTTC.

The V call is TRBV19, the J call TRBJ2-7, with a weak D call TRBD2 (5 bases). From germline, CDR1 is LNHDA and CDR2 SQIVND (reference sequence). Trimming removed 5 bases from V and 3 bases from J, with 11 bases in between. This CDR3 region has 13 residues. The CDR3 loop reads CASSDYEDYEQYF. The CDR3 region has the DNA TGTGCCAGTAGTGACTACGAGGACTACGAGCAGTACTTC.

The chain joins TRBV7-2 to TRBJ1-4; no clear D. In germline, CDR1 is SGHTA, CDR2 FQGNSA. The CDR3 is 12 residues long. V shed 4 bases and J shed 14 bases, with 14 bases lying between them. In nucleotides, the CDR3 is TGTGCCAGCAGCTCTTCCCTTGGTAGTCTGTTTTTT. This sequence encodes CASSSSLGSLFF.

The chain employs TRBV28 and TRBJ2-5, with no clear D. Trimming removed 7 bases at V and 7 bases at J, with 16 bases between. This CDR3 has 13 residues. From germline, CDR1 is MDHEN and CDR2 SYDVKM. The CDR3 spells CASTTLTPGTQYF. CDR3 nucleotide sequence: TGTGCCAGCACTACTCTCACCCCAGGGACCCAGTACTTC.

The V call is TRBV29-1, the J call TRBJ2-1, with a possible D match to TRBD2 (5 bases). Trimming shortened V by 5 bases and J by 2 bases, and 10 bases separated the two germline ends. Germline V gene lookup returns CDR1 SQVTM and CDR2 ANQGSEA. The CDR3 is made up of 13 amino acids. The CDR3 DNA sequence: TGCAGCGTTTACCCCGGGACCTACAATGAGCAGTTCTTC. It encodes CSVYPGTYNEQFF.

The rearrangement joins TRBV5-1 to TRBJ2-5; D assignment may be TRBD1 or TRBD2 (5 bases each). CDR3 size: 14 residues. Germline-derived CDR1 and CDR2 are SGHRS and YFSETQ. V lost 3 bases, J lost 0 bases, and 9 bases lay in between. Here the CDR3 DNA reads TGCGCCAGCAGCTGGGGGACCGACCAAGAGACCCAGTACTTC. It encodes CASSWGTDQETQYF.

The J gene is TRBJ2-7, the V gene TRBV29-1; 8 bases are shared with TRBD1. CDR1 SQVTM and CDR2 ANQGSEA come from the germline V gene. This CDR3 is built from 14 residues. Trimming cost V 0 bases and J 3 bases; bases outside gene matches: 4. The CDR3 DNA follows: TGCAGCGTTGAAGACAGGGGGCGAGGCTACGAGCAGTACTTC. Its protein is CSVEDRGRGYEQYF.

CDR3 bases: TGTGCCACACCCTCTCCGGGGACCGGGGAGCTGTTTTTT. Protein: CATPSPGTGELFF. The genes are TRBV28 and TRBJ2-2; tentatively, D is TRBD2 (5 bases). V lost 10 bases and J 5 bases, leaving 14 bases between the germline ends. Germline CDR1 reads MDHEN; CDR2 reads SYDVKM. This CDR3 has 13 amino acids.

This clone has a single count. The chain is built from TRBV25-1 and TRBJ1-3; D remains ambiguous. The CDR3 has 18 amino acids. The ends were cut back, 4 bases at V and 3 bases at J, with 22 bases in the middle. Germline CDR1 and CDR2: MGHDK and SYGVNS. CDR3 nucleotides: TGTGCCAGCAGTGGCCTAGGTCGATCCGGGAGCGATGGAAACACCATATATTTT. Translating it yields CASSGLGRSGSDGNTIYF.

CDR3 protein: CASSLVPAGVGWDTDTQYF. DNA of the CDR3: TGTGCCAGCAGCTTAGTTCCAGCGGGAGTAGGGTGGGACACAGATACGCAGTATTTT. The chain uses TRBV7-2 and TRBJ2-3; 8 nucleotides align to TRBD2. Germline CDR1 is SGHTA and CDR2 is FQGNSA. This CDR3 is 19 amino acids long. The junction had 14 bases not matched to a gene; V was cut back by 1 base and J by 2 bases.

This CDR3 is CASSPTPGELFF. The DNA of the CDR3 is TGTGCCAGCAGTCCGACCCCCGGGGAGCTGTTTTTT. The chain combines TRBV7-9 with TRBJ2-2; D unclear. The CDR3 extends over 12 amino acids. CDR1 is SEHNR, CDR2 FQNEAQ, per germline (reference sequence). V dropped 6 bases and J dropped 6 bases, with 8 bases sitting between them.

Here the CDR3 DNA reads TGTGCCAGCAGCTTGGCTAGCGGGATTCAAGAGACCCAGTACTTC. Protein sequence: CASSLASGIQETQYF. The chain combines TRBV7-9 with TRBJ2-5; 9 nucleotides agree with TRBD2. The CDR3 is made up of 15 amino acids. Unmatched junction bases numbered 4, after V lost 3 bases and J lost 2 bases. CDR1 and CDR2 (germline): SEHNR, FQNEAQ (reference sequence).

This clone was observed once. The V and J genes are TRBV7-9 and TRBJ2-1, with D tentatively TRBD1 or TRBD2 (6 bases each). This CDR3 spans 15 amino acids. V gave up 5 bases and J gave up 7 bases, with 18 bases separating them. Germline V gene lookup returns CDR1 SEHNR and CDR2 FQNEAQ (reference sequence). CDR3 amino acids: CASSQIRETGNEQFF. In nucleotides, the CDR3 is TGTGCCAGCAGCCAAATACGGGAGACAGGTAATGAGCAGTTCTTC. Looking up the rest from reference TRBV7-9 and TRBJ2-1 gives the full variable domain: DTGVSQNPRHKITKRGQNVTFRCDPISEHNRLYWYRQTLGQGPEFLTYFQNEAQLEKSRLLSDRFSAERPKGSFSTLEIQRTEQGDSAMYLCASSQIRETGNEQFFGPGTRLTVL.

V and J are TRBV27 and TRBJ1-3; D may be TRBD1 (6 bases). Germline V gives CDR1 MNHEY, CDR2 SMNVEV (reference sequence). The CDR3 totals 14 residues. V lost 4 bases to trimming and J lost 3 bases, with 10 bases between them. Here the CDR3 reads CASSSSGDGNTIYF. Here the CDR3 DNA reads TGTGCCAGCAGTTCCTCAGGGGATGGAAACACCATATATTTT.

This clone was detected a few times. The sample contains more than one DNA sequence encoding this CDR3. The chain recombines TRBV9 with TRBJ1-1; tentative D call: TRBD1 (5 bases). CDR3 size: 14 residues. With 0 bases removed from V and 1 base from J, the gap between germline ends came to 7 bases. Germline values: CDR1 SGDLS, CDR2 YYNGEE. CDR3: CASSVGQGNTEAFF. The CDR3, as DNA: TGTGCCAGCAGCGTAGGGCAGGGGAACACTGAAGCTTTCTTT.

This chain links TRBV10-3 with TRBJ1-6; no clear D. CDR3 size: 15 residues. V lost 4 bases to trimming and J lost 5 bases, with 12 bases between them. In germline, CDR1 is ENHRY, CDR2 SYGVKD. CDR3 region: CAISANRQDNSPLHF. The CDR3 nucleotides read TGTGCCATCAGTGCTAACCGGCAAGATAATTCACCCCTCCACTTT.